This is a list of T cell receptor beta chains from one sample in a study of T cell responses to AZD1222 COVID-19 vaccine. Data came from immunoSEQ multiplex PCR; TCRdb stores just in-frame clones and leaves some out. Of 95,000 to 110,000 clones in the sample, around 90% are singletons; the top ten hold 5% to 7.5%. The specimen comprised peripheral blood, sampled 28 days after the second AZD1222 dose. These TCRs come from an adult who received the AZD1222 COVID-19 vaccine. The CDR3 runs from the conserved cysteine through the conserved F or W. The D gene is left open where the match is weak. Clone size is stated in some rows and not others, as once, few, many or a class when expanded.

j_gene	v_gene	abundance	d_gene	CDR3aa	CDR3nt
TRBJ2-5	TRBV9	once	TRBD1	CASSVTDTGTGVRATQYF	TGTGCCAGCAGCGTCACGGATACCGGGACAGGGGTCAGGGCGACCCAGTACTTC
TRBJ2-7	TRBV5-6	-	TRBD2	CASRTKSTSGRYEQYF	TGTGCCAGCAGAACCAAATCTACTAGCGGGAGGTACGAGCAGTACTTC
TRBJ1-5	TRBV2	-	-	CASSRQPSQPQHF	TGTGCCAGCAGCCGTCAACCGAGTCAGCCCCAGCATTTT
TRBJ1-3	TRBV25-1	-	-	CASSEWRTVSGNTIYF	TGTGCCAGCAGTGAATGGAGGACAGTCTCTGGAAACACCATATATTTT
TRBJ1-1	TRBV19	-	-	CASRLDSQAFF	TGTGCCAGTAGATTGGACAGCCAAGCTTTCTTT
TRBJ2-3	TRBV18	-	TRBD2	CASSPRAGDTDTQYF	TGTGCCAGCTCACCTCGAGCGGGAGATACAGATACGCAGTATTTT
TRBJ1-2	TRBV6-1	-	TRBD1	CASSASPTGGADGYTF	TGTGCCAGCAGTGCCTCCCCGACAGGGGGCGCGGATGGCTACACCTTC
TRBJ2-7	TRBV19	-	TRBD2	CARGRGESSYEQYF	TGTGCCAGAGGGAGGGGCGAGAGCTCCTACGAGCAGTACTTC
TRBJ2-7	TRBV15	-	-	CATSSPPSVGEQYF	TGTGCCACCAGCAGCCCCCCTAGCGTGGGCGAGCAGTACTTC
TRBJ1-2	TRBV4-1	-	-	CASSQVRLKRDGYTF	TGCGCCAGCAGCCAAGTCCGGCTAAAGAGGGACGGCTACACCTTC
TRBJ2-7	TRBV5-5	-	-	CASCWGRNEQYF	TGTGCCAGCTGTTGGGGTAGGAACGAGCAGTACTTC
TRBJ2-1	TRBV27	-	TRBD2	CASRKLAGGINEQFF	TGTGCCAGCAGAAAACTAGCGGGAGGGATCAATGAGCAGTTCTTC
TRBJ2-5	TRBV6-5	-	-	CASSYGGETQYF	TGTGCCAGCAGTTATGGTGGGGAGACCCAGTACTTC
TRBJ1-3	TRBV20-1	-	-	CSARTGNTIYF	TGCAGTGCTAGGACCGGAAACACCATATATTTT
TRBJ1-1	TRBV6-1	-	-	CASSEALEGREAFF	TGTGCCAGCAGTGAAGCGCTAGAGGGACGTGAAGCTTTCTTT
TRBJ2-3	TRBV9	-	TRBD2	CASSVVAGGPADTQYF	TGTGCCAGCAGCGTAGTAGCGGGGGGGCCGGCGGATACGCAGTATTTT
TRBJ2-7	TRBV7-9	few	-	CASTRESSDEQYF	TGTGCCAGCACCCGGGAATCCTCGGACGAGCAGTACTTC
TRBJ2-7	TRBV11-2	-	-	CASSLSRSKGLSYEQYF	TGTGCCAGCAGCTTATCTCGGTCCAAGGGGCTCTCCTACGAGCAGTACTTC
TRBJ2-2	TRBV27	-	TRBD2	CASSPRGRAWTGELFF	TGTGCCAGCAGTCCTCGGGGGAGGGCTTGGACCGGGGAGCTGTTTTTT
TRBJ2-2	TRBV7-7	-	-	CASSLASAFHGELFF	TGTGCCAGCAGCTTAGCTTCGGCCTTCCACGGGGAGCTGTTTTTT
TRBJ1-4	TRBV15	-	-	CATSRNGQTNEKLFF	TGTGCCACCAGCCGAAACGGACAGACTAATGAAAAACTGTTTTTT
TRBJ1-2	TRBV18	-	TRBD1	CASSPQWTGNYGYTF	TGTGCCAGCTCACCTCAGTGGACAGGAAACTATGGCTACACCTTC
TRBJ1-1	TRBV9	-	-	CASSGGPTGAVEAFF	TGTGCCAGCAGCGGAGGACCCACGGGGGCGGTTGAAGCTTTCTTT
TRBJ1-5	TRBV6-5	once	TRBD1	CASSWTGNNQPQHF	TGTGCCAGCAGTTGGACAGGGAACAATCAGCCCCAGCATTTT
TRBJ1-1	TRBV4-1	-	-	CASSQEGGGKTEAFF	TGCGCCAGCAGCCAAGAAGGAGGGGGGAAGACTGAAGCTTTCTTT
TRBJ2-7	TRBV29-1	-	-	CSVGGGKAYEQYF	TGCAGCGTTGGAGGAGGGAAAGCCTACGAGCAGTACTTC
TRBJ1-2	TRBV5-4	-	-	CASSAREDYTF	TGTGCCAGCAGCGCTCGCGAGGACTACACCTTC
TRBJ1-3	TRBV5-5	-	TRBD1	CASNAQGAHSGNTIYF	TGTGCCAGCAACGCCCAGGGGGCCCACTCTGGAAACACCATATATTTT
TRBJ1-2	TRBV23-1	-	-	CASLPGEYGYTF	TGCGCCAGCCTACCTGGGGAATATGGCTACACCTTC
TRBJ1-4	TRBV28	-	-	CASTPGGSTNEKLFF	TGTGCCAGCACCCCGGGGGGCTCAACTAATGAAAAACTGTTTTTT
TRBJ2-7	TRBV6-5	-	-	CASSYRDEGYEQYF	TGTGCCAGCAGTTACAGAGATGAGGGGTACGAGCAGTACTTC
TRBJ2-1	TRBV5-1	-	-	CASSFWGEFNEQFF	TGCGCCAGCAGCTTCTGGGGCGAGTTCAATGAGCAGTTCTTC
TRBJ1-5	TRBV6-4	-	-	CASSERGAGQPQHF	TGTGCCAGCAGTGAAAGGGGGGCGGGTCAGCCCCAGCATTTT
TRBJ1-4	TRBV7-9	-	TRBD1	CASSLAGNRGANEKLFF	TGTGCCAGCAGCTTAGCGGGTAACAGGGGTGCTAATGAAAAACTGTTTTTT
TRBJ2-7	TRBV3-1/TRBV3-2	-	TRBD1	CASSQGTGVYEQYF	TGTGCCAGCAGCCAAGGAACAGGGGTCTACGAGCAGTACTTC
TRBJ1-4	TRBV28	-	-	CASSTRISNEKLFF	TGTGCCAGCAGTACCAGGATCTCAAATGAAAAACTGTTTTTT
TRBJ1-2	TRBV28	once	TRBD1	CASSPDRDYGYTF	TGTGCCAGCAGTCCAGACAGGGACTATGGCTACACCTTC
TRBJ1-1	TRBV28	once	TRBD1	CASSLDRVTEAFF	TGTGCCAGCAGTTTGGACAGGGTCACTGAAGCTTTCTTT
TRBJ2-7	TRBV7-9	-	TRBD1	CASSLPVGQGEAFSYEQYF	TGTGCCAGCAGCTTACCCGTCGGACAGGGGGAGGCCTTCTCCTACGAGCAGTACTTC
TRBJ2-7	TRBV5-6	once	-	CASSLTGIEQYF	TGTGCCAGCAGCTTGACTGGGATCGAGCAGTACTTC
TRBJ1-5	TRBV6-5	-	-	CASKFSPGGNQPQHF	TGTGCCAGCAAGTTTAGCCCCGGCGGGAATCAGCCCCAGCATTTT
TRBJ1-2	TRBV6-2/TRBV6-3	-	-	CASTPDGLNGYTF	TGTGCCAGCACCCCGGATGGGCTCAATGGCTACACCTTC
TRBJ2-7	TRBV11-2	-	-	CASSFGEQYF	TGTGCCAGCAGCTTCGGTGAACAGTACTTC
TRBJ2-4	TRBV28	-	TRBD1	CASRAGTGGAHIQYF	TGTGCCAGCAGAGCCGGGACAGGGGGCGCCCACATTCAGTACTTC
TRBJ2-3	TRBV19	-	TRBD1	CASTADREGADTQYF	TGTGCCAGTACCGCGGACAGGGAAGGCGCAGATACGCAGTATTTT
TRBJ2-3	TRBV9	-	-	CASSVVAGNTDTQYF	TGTGCCAGCAGCGTAGTGGCTGGAAACACAGATACGCAGTATTTT
TRBJ2-1	TRBV30	-	TRBD1	CAWSVGTGFDEQFF	TGTGCCTGGAGTGTGGGGACAGGGTTCGATGAGCAGTTCTTC
TRBJ2-1	TRBV9	-	-	CASSVPGSKMVNEQFF	TGTGCCAGCAGCGTACCCGGGTCAAAGATGGTGAATGAGCAGTTCTTC